Sequencing of this TCR beta chain was carried out in a study of blood T cell repertoires in COVID-19. Only in-frame clones appear in the TCRdb table, and some are missing; sequencing was by immunoSEQ multiplex PCR. The table has 310,000 or so clones, 80% to 90% seen once. V lost 5 bases and J lost 4; bases outside the gene matches: 6. This CDR3 spans 16 amino acids. Germline CDR1 is SGHAT and CDR2 is FQDESV (reference sequence). The chain employs TRBV11-1 and TRBJ2-3, with 13 positions matching TRBD2. The sample taken for sequencing was PBMCs or T cells enriched from blood (not recorded which). The receptor's source is a woman aged 18-30 years who had recovered from COVID-19. Written as DNA, the CDR3 is TGTGCCAGCAGCCAAAGACTAGCGGGGGGTCCAGATACGCAGTATTTT. It specifies CASSQRLAGGPDTQYF.